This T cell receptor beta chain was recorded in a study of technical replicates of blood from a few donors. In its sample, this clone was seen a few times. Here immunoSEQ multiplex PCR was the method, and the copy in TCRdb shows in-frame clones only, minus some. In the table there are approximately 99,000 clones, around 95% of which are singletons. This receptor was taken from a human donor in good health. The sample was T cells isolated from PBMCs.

CDR3 in amino acids: CASSVTEMNTEAFF. The DNA of the CDR3 is TGCGCCAGCAGCGTGACAGAGATGAACACTGAAGCTTTCTTT. The rearrangement links TRBV5-1 to TRBJ1-1, with a tentative D call TRBD1 (5 bases). The CDR3 loop spans 14 amino acids. CDR1 SGHRS and CDR2 YFSETQ come from the germline V gene. The V and J ends lost 4 bases and 0 bases respectively, with 10 bases between them.